These T cell receptor beta chains were read from a single sample in a study of shared clonotypes between healthy human individuals. Assay: immunoSEQ multiplex PCR; the TCRdb copy retains only in-frame clones and omits some. This sample has about 2 million clones, with just under 95% found just once. The sequenced sample was naive CD8+ T cells sorted from blood. These receptors were taken from a man aged 18 to 30 in good health. The CDR3 runs from the conserved cysteine through the conserved F or W. D genes are given only for firm matches. Some rows mark clone size as missing; the rest say once, few, many or name a class of expanded clone.

clone_size | d_call | j_call | v_call | cdr3_nt | cdr3_aa
- | TRBD2 | TRBJ2-5 | TRBV4-1 | TGCGCCAGCAGCCAAGAAGCGGGGGGCGCAGAGACCCAGTACTTC | CASSQEAGGAETQYF
- | - | TRBJ2-7 | TRBV13 | TGTGCCAGCAGCTTAGCGGATCGGGGGGCCGCTTTCCACGAGCAGTACTTC | CASSLADRGAAFHEQYF
- | TRBD1 | TRBJ1-2 | TRBV9 | TGTGCCAGCGGTCAATGGGACAGCCTTTCTGGAAACTATGGCTACACCTTC | CASGQWDSLSGNYGYTF
once | - | TRBJ1-5 | TRBV6-1 | TGTGCCAGCAGGACAGAAACAGGGTTCAATCAGCCCCAGCATTTT | CASRTETGFNQPQHF
- | TRBD2 | TRBJ2-1 | TRBV13 | TGTGCCAGCAGCCTCAGGACTAGCGGGAGTTCCTACAATGAGCAGTTCTTC | CASSLRTSGSSYNEQFF
- | - | TRBJ1-5 | TRBV2 | TGTGCCAGCAGTGAATGGTCCTATAGCAATCAGCCCCAGCATTTT | CASSEWSYSNQPQHF
- | TRBD2 | TRBJ2-5 | TRBV7-2 | TGTGCCAGCAGCTTGCGGCTAGCGGGGGCCCAAGAGACCCAGTACTTC | CASSLRLAGAQETQYF
- | TRBD2 | TRBJ2-7 | TRBV19 | TGTGCCAGTAGTTATAGACTAGCGGGAGGTTACGAGCAGTACTTC | CASSYRLAGGYEQYF
- | - | TRBJ1-1 | TRBV27 | TGTGCCAGCACCCCAATCGGGAACACTGAAGCTTTCTTT | CASTPIGNTEAFF
- | TRBD1 | TRBJ2-1 | TRBV6-5 | TGTGCCAGCAGCCCCACGACAGGGCATGAGCAGTTCTTC | CASSPTTGHEQFF
once | - | TRBJ2-1 | TRBV5-4 | TGTGCCAGCAGCGACCCGACTAGTTACAATGAGCAGTTCTTC | CASSDPTSYNEQFF
- | TRBD2 | TRBJ2-2 | TRBV2 | TGTGCCAGCGGAAATAGCGGGAGTAACACCGGGGAGCTGTTTTTT | CASGNSGSNTGELFF
- | - | TRBJ1-1 | TRBV5-6 | TGTGCCAGCAGCGCGGGAGGGAGGAACACTGAAGCTTTCTTT | CASSAGGRNTEAFF
- | TRBD2 | TRBJ2-5 | TRBV27 | TGTGCCAGCAGTTTATCCACTAGCGGGGAGACCCAGTACTTC | CASSLSTSGETQYF
- | - | TRBJ2-3 | TRBV7-3 | TGTGCCAGCAGCTTACCCTCGAGAGGGGATACGCAGTATTTT | CASSLPSRGDTQYF
- | - | TRBJ2-1 | TRBV5-1 | TGCGCCAGCAGGGGCGCGCGTGTTGAGCAGTTCTTC | CASRGARVEQFF
- | - | TRBJ2-1 | TRBV5-1 | TGCGCCAGCAGCCCCTCTTATCCACGGGGGGCCGTCGGCAATGAGCAGTTCTTC | CASSPSYPRGAVGNEQFF
- | TRBD1 | TRBJ2-4 | TRBV18 | TGTGCCAGCTCACCTCCCGGGACAGGGACAGGCATGGGCATTCAGTACTTC | CASSPPGTGTGMGIQYF
- | - | TRBJ1-3 | TRBV27 | TGTGCCAGCAGTCCTAATGGCCACACCATATATTTT | CASSPNGHTIYF
- | - | TRBJ1-5 | TRBV18 | TGTGCCAGCTCTCGAGCTGGCGGTAGCAATCAGCCCCAGCATTTT | CASSRAGGSNQPQHF
- | - | TRBJ1-4 | TRBV30 | TGTGTTTCAGACTCCGCAACTAATGAAAAACTGTTTTTT | CVSDSATNEKLFF
- | - | TRBJ2-5 | TRBV30 | TGTGCCTGGAGTGTAGGGCTATTGGAGACCCAGTACTTC | CAWSVGLLETQYF
- | TRBD1 | TRBJ2-7 | TRBV15 | TGTGCCACCAGCGGAGGACAGGGCTCCTACGAGCAGTACTTC | CATSGGQGSYEQYF
- | - | TRBJ2-7 | TRBV4-2 | TGTGCCAGCAGCCAGAGAAGTGCAAACTACGAGCAGTACTTC | CASSQRSANYEQYF
- | - | TRBJ1-5 | TRBV6-1 | TGTGCCACTACGGGGTTGGCCCAGCATTTT | CATTGLAQHF
- | TRBD1 | TRBJ2-3 | TRBV7-8 | TGTGCCAGCAGCCACGGACAGGGGATCCCAGATACGCAGTATTTT | CASSHGQGIPDTQYF
- | TRBD1 | TRBJ2-7 | TRBV4-1 | TGCGCCAGCAGCCAAACAACGGGACAGACCTACGAGCAGTACTTC | CASSQTTGQTYEQYF
- | - | TRBJ2-1 | TRBV25-1 | TGTGCCAGCAGTGGGACCGTAATGCTTGAGCAGTTCTTC | CASSGTVMLEQFF
- | - | TRBJ2-3 | TRBV9 | TGTGCCAGCAGCGCGGGGGATACGCAGTATTTT | CASSAGDTQYF
- | - | TRBJ2-7 | TRBV15 | TGTGCCACCAGCAGTAGCGGCAGCTCCTACGAGCAGTACTTC | CATSSSGSSYEQYF
- | - | TRBJ2-7 | TRBV4-3 | TGCGCCAGCAGCCAAGATTTGGGGGGCCGGGACACGAACCTCTACGAGCAGTACTTC | CASSQDLGGRDTNLYEQYF
- | TRBD1 | TRBJ2-7 | TRBV2 | TGTGCCAGCAGTGAAATTCGACAGGGGGACCACGAGCAGTACTTC | CASSEIRQGDHEQYF
- | - | TRBJ1-5 | TRBV12-5 | TGTGCTAGTGGGCAGGGGAGCAATCAGCCCCAGCATTTT | CASGQGSNQPQHF
- | TRBD2 | TRBJ2-7 | TRBV5-4 | TGTGCCAGCAGCTTTAGCGGGGGGGCCCCCCACGAGCAGTACTTC | CASSFSGGAPHEQYF
- | - | TRBJ2-3 | TRBV9 | TGTGCCAGCAGCGTAGAAGAGGGTCCGACCACAGATACGCAGTATTTT | CASSVEEGPTTDTQYF
- | TRBD1 | TRBJ2-7 | TRBV19 | TGTGCCAGTAGTGTGACAGGGCCTCTGAGCTCCTACGAGCAGTACTTC | CASSVTGPLSSYEQYF
- | - | TRBJ2-1 | TRBV9 | TGTGCCAGCAGCGTAAGTGGGGCCTCCTACAATGAGCAGTTCTTC | CASSVSGASYNEQFF
- | - | TRBJ1-1 | TRBV27 | TGTGCCAGCAGTAGGACTGGGATGAACACTGAAGCTTTCTTT | CASSRTGMNTEAFF
- | - | TRBJ2-1 | TRBV28 | TGTGCCAGCAGTTCAGGCCTCCCTTACAATGAGCAGTTCTTC | CASSSGLPYNEQFF
- | - | TRBJ2-7 | TRBV7-9 | TGTGCCAGCACCCCCTTCTATAGCGGATCCGCCTACGAGCAGTACTTC | CASTPFYSGSAYEQYF
- | TRBD2 | TRBJ2-3 | TRBV5-4 | TGTGCCAGCACCGTAGAGGGACTAGTTAGGGGAACAGATACGCAGTATTTT | CASTVEGLVRGTDTQYF